The present T cell receptor beta chain was sequenced within a study of blood T cell repertoires in COVID-19 (TCRdb year 2020). Turning to the overall study: Samples from collaborators originated in the United States, Italy and Spain and spanned both the acute and convalescent phases of COVID-19. A freely available public database, intended as a resource for researchers studying the immune response to SARS-CoV-2, is where the repertoires were released. The dataset comprised deeply sampled blood TCRbeta repertoires from subjects exposed to, actively infected with, or recovered from COVID-19. Where HLA class I and class II types were available, the types were taken from metadata supplied by the sample provider, not from assay-based typing. The samples were drawn from the first 160 participants of the ongoing ImmuneRACE study and from 1,254 subjects provided by 6 global collaborators. The sample metadata nearly always contained a de-identified subject ID, COVID-19 status, age in years and sex. The prospective study material was composed of cDNA or gDNA derived from T cells, B-cell-depleted T cells, or PBMCs.

Trimming removed 2 bases from V and 3 bases from J; the gene matches leave 5 bases unexplained. The CDR3, cysteine through phenylalanine, is 17 amino acids long. The entry retains the CDR3 DNA only, 51 bases that are in frame from base 1. CDR1 is given as LGHDT and CDR2 as YNNKEL, both from the germline V gene (reference sequence). One collaborating source in Seattle enrolled patients while the patients were actively infected and followed the patients over time throughout the course of disease. Whole blood was collected in K2EDTA tubes by collaborating institutions according to the institutions' own protocols. Collaborator samples were shipped for TCRbeta analysis as frozen whole blood, isolated PBMCs, or DNA extracted from either sample type. With respect to this clone: Its antigen specificity is not known. Base qualities are not provided; no much larger clone lies one nucleotide away.

The immunoSEQ Assay, a bias-controlled multiplex PCR, was used to amplify TCRbeta CDR3 regions from genomic DNA. The paper's processing steps were these. The number of nucleated cells in each sample was estimated by amplification of reference gene primers within the assay. To quantify the absolute abundance of each unique TCRbeta CDR3 rearrangement, sequence reads were collapsed and filtered. For each sample, productive Simpson clonality was calculated by taking the square root of Simpson's diversity index across productive rearrangements. What TCRdb holds here is the immuneACCESS table cut down to in-frame rearrangements. Part of the clones is not present; checked against another copy, under half of the missing clones reflect an unresolved V gene, and the others are unexplained. Clone size and V and J calls were adopted from that table, with D and trimming inferred from the DNA. This sample holds about 240,000 clones; approximately 85% were observed only once. More than 4.5% of the sample comes from the top ten.

What the research found in general, with its limitations: How much clinical and demographic metadata was included differed by source and by participant, and the metadata was provided uncurated.

The origin of this receptor is a man aged 45 to 65 with COVID-19, enrolled during active disease. The material sequenced was peripheral blood. In this chain, TRBV3-1 (or the pseudogene TRBV3-2) is recombined with TRBJ2-6; 9 bases in the middle match TRBD1. The CDR3 here reads CASSQRTGVVGANVLTF. The DNA sequence reads TGTGCCAGCAGCCAACGGACAGGGGTGGTTGGGGCCAACGTCCTGACTTTC.